The 23 T cell receptor beta chains in this list originate from one sample, sequenced in a study of blood T cell repertoires in COVID-19. Libraries were prepared by immunoSEQ multiplex PCR; TCRdb keeps only in-frame clonotypes and omits some of them. The profile covers more than 200,000 clones, with about 89% appearing a single time and approximately 2% taken by the ten largest. Sequences were obtained from PBMCs or T cells enriched from blood (not recorded which). The receptors derive from a young woman who had recovered from COVID-19.

The chain employs TRBV13 and TRBJ2-7; TRBD1 agrees at 9 bases. There are 18 residues in the CDR3. V lost 4 bases, J lost 0 bases, and 13 bases stayed unmatched. Germline lookup yields CDR1 PRHDT and CDR2 FYEKMQ (reference sequence). This CDR3 is CASSSRDPGTGLSYEQYF. In DNA, the CDR3 is TGTGCCAGCAGCTCGCGAGACCCCGGGACAGGGCTCTCCTACGAGCAGTACTTC.

V usage is TRBV29-1 and J usage is TRBJ2-1; the match to TRBD2 covers 10 bases. This CDR3 comprises 16 residues. V dropped 1 base and J dropped 2; count of bases not matched to a gene: 5. In germline, CDR1 is SQVTM, CDR2 ANQGSEA. CDR3 in DNA: TGCAGCGTTGAAGCTAGACTAGCGGGCACCTACAATGAGCAGTTCTTC. Translated, it gives CSVEARLAGTYNEQFF.

DNA for the CDR3: TGTGCCAGCAGCTCCACTAGCGGGAGCTCCTACAATGAGCAGTTCTTC. This translates into CASSSTSGSSYNEQFF. The V and J genes are TRBV7-9 and TRBJ2-1; TRBD2 matches 11 bases. Germline assignment: CDR1 SEHNR and CDR2 FQNEAQ (reference sequence). This CDR3 has 16 amino acids. V shed 4 bases and J 0 bases; nucleotides not matched to a gene: 2.

The rearrangement uses TRBV29-1 and TRBJ1-2, with D unresolved. The CDR3 consists of 14 residues. In germline, CDR1 is SQVTM, CDR2 ANQGSEA. V was pared by 6 bases and J by 7 bases, with 21 bases between. The DNA of the CDR3 is TGCAGCGTGGCCCGCGGAGGCCGGCGGAGTGGCTACACCTTC. Its translation: CSVARGGRRSGYTF.

The chain is built from TRBV7-9 and TRBJ2-7; 9 nucleotides line up with TRBD1. The CDR3 loop spans 15 amino acids. Trimming removed 5 bases from V and 3 bases from J; junction bases left unmatched: 8. Germline V gene lookup returns CDR1 SEHNR and CDR2 FQNEAQ (reference sequence). The CDR3 bases are TGTGCCAGCAGCGCCTCCGGGACAGGGAACTACGAGCAGTACTTC. It codes for CASSASGTGNYEQYF.

The rearrangement links TRBV28 to TRBJ2-7, with TRBD1 matching 7 bases. From germline, CDR1 is MDHEN and CDR2 SYDVKM. After removal of 2 bases from V and 0 bases from J, the junction contained 10 bases not matched to a gene. This CDR3 has 17 residues. In DNA form, the CDR3 reads TGTGCCAGCAGTTTAATCGGGCTACAGGGGATCTCCTACGAGCAGTACTTC. It specifies CASSLIGLQGISYEQYF.

J is TRBJ1-2 and V is TRBV28; D is unclear. V dropped 2 bases and J dropped 0 bases, with 16 bases sitting between them. This CDR3 has 17 residues. Looked up from germline, CDR1 is MDHEN and CDR2 is SYDVKM. CDR3 sequence reads: CASSLVTGRDANYGYTF. CDR3 bases: TGTGCCAGCAGTTTAGTCACGGGGAGAGATGCTAACTATGGCTACACCTTC.

V is TRBV28 and J is TRBJ1-5; a possible D gene is TRBD1 (5 bases). The V gene's germline CDR1 is MDHEN and CDR2 SYDVKM. Trimming took off 2 bases at V and 0 bases at J, with 8 bases between the two ends. The CDR3 totals 15 residues. The CDR3 protein is CASSLGATSNQPQHF. The CDR3 region has the DNA TGTGCCAGCAGTTTAGGGGCGACTAGCAATCAGCCCCAGCATTTT.

The chain recombines TRBV10-2 with TRBJ1-2, with 8 bases lining up with TRBD1. Germline CDR1 WSHSY, CDR2 SAAADI. Trimming at V came to 2 bases and at J to 8 bases, leaving 10 bases not matched to a gene. CDR3 length equals 15 residues. CDR3 nucleotide sequence: TGCGCCAGCAGTGAGGGGGGGCAGGGGGCGATAGGCTACACCTTC. Amino acids: CASSEGGQGAIGYTF.

V and J are TRBV19 and TRBJ2-5; TRBD2 matches at 7 bases. Germline CDR1 LNHDA, CDR2 SQIVND (reference sequence). The CDR3 is 15 residues long. V trimming: 2 bases; J trimming: 4 bases; junction bases outside the gene matches: 7. The CDR3 coding sequence is TGTGCCAGTAGTATACACCCCGGCGGGGGAGAGACCCAGTACTTC. It is translated as CASSIHPGGGETQYF.

The CDR3 here is CATSRGQSSYNSPLHF. The CDR3 DNA follows: TGTGCCACCAGCCGAGGACAGTCCTCCTATAATTCACCCCTCCACTTT. The V and J genes are TRBV15 and TRBJ1-6, with D tentatively TRBD1 (6 bases). The CDR3 loop spans 16 amino acids. V was cut by 5 bases and J by 0 bases, with 11 bases left in between. Germline V CDR1 and CDR2: LNHNV, YYDKDF (reference sequence).

J is TRBJ1-2 and V is TRBV9, with D possibly matching TRBD1 (5 bases). Trimming took off 0 bases at V and 2 bases at J, with 5 bases between the two ends. CDR3 length: 13 amino acids. Germline V gene data show CDR1 as SGDLS and CDR2 as YYNGEE. This CDR3 is CASSVGQNYGYTF. CDR3 nucleotides: TGTGCCAGCAGCGTAGGACAGAACTATGGCTACACCTTC.

The chain carries TRBV9 and TRBJ2-1; 12 bases are a match to TRBD2. Looked up from germline, CDR1 is SGDLS and CDR2 is YYNGEE. V lost 0 bases, J lost 10 bases, and 11 bases stayed unmatched. The CDR3 has 17 amino acids. This CDR3 is CASSVGTSGIRGSEQFF. The CDR3 DNA sequence: TGTGCCAGCAGCGTAGGGACTAGCGGGATCAGAGGGTCCGAGCAGTTCTTC.

The chain is built from TRBV5-1 and TRBJ1-2, with no clear D. The germline V and J ends were trimmed by 1 base and 6 bases, with 13 bases remaining between them. The CDR3 loop spans 14 amino acids. Germline-derived CDR1 and CDR2 are SGHRS and YFSETQ. The CDR3 here is CASSLSAGTDGYTF. The CDR3 DNA follows: TGCGCCAGCAGCTTGTCGGCAGGCACGGATGGCTACACCTTC.

The gene calls are TRBV5-4 and TRBJ2-3; weak D call: TRBD1 (5 bases). The germline gives CDR1 SGHNT, CDR2 YYREEE (reference sequence). The CDR3 totals 14 residues. V was trimmed by 2 bases and J by 1 base, leaving 8 bases between them. The CDR3 loop reads CASSFEQGTDTQYF. The CDR3 DNA reads as TGTGCCAGCAGCTTCGAACAGGGCACAGATACGCAGTATTTT.

The V gene is TRBV9, the J gene TRBJ2-5; D is possibly TRBD1 (6 bases). The CDR3 contains 16 residues. The V gene's germline CDR1 is SGDLS and CDR2 YYNGEE. V was pared by 3 bases and J by 4 bases, with 19 bases between. CDR3 in DNA: TGTGCCAGCAGCGCGCAAGGGACACCTACTCCAGAGACCCAGTACTTC. It is translated as CASSAQGTPTPETQYF.

This chain links TRBV27 with TRBJ2-1, with TRBD2 identical over 8 bases. CDR1 is MNHEY, CDR2 SMNVEV, per germline (reference sequence). CDR3 length: 14 amino acids. The J segment lost 6 bases and the V segment lost 2 bases, leaving 3 bases of the junction unmatched. DNA for the CDR3: TGTGCCAGCAGTTTAGGCGGGAGGTTCAATGAGCAGTTCTTC. Translation: CASSLGGRFNEQFF.

V gene TRBV11-3 combines with J gene TRBJ1-4; 7 bases fit TRBD1. CDR3 length: 13 residues. Per the germline V gene, CDR1 is SGHNT and CDR2 is YENEEA. The ends lost 1 base at V and 7 bases at J; junction bases unmatched: 0. CDR3 amino acids: CASSLGDSEKLFF. The CDR3 DNA sequence: TGTGCCAGCAGCTTAGGGGACAGTGAAAAACTGTTTTTT.

The chain couples TRBV9 to TRBJ2-6, with TRBD1 matching over 8 bases. V shed 3 bases, J shed 0 bases, and the junction held 11 bases outside the gene matches. Germline loops: CDR1 SGDLS, CDR2 YYNGEE. This CDR3 is built from 19 residues. The CDR3 sequence is CASSDPRGTGLSGANVLTF. CDR3 coding DNA: TGTGCCAGCAGCGACCCGAGAGGGACAGGCCTCTCTGGGGCCAACGTCCTGACTTTC.

The CDR3: CASSLGTGGLVSPLHF. CDR3 bases: TGCGCCAGCAGCTTAGGGACAGGGGGCCTGGTTTCACCCCTCCACTTT. This chain connects TRBV5-1 to TRBJ1-6; 12 bases match TRBD1. This CDR3 has 16 amino acids. The germline V gene has CDR1 SGHRS and CDR2 YFSETQ. The V and J ends lost 2 bases and 9 bases, in that order; junction bases with no gene match: 6.

V usage is TRBV18 and J usage is TRBJ1-4, with a possible D match to TRBD1 (5 bases). The length of the CDR3 is 13 residues. V was shortened by 3 bases and J by 7 bases, with 9 bases between the two germline ends. Germline assignment: CDR1 KGHSH and CDR2 LQKENI. CDR3 sequence (DNA): TGTGCCAGCTCACCCCGACAGTTTGAAAAACTGTTTTTT. Translated: CASSPRQFEKLFF. The whole variable domain, filled in from reference TRBV18 and TRBJ1-4, reads NAGVMQNPRHLVRRRGQEARLRCSPMKGHSHVYWYRQLPEEGLKFMVYLQKENIIDESGMPKERFSAEFPKEGPSILRIQQVVRGDSAAYFCASSPRQFEKLFFGSGTQLSVL.

This chain joins TRBV7-3 and TRBJ1-1; 8 bases map to TRBD1. V was clipped by 1 base and J by 1 base; unmatched bases: 11. Germline V gene lookup returns CDR1 SGHTA and CDR2 FQGTGA. The CDR3 sequence is 18 residues long. CDR3 DNA: TGTGCCAGCAGCTTAAAGAGCGTGACAGGGGCTGGGAACACTGAAGCTTTCTTT. It specifies CASSLKSVTGAGNTEAFF.

This chain uses TRBV7-9 with TRBJ1-1; TRBD1 might be the D (5 bases). Per germline, CDR1 SEHNR and CDR2 FQNEAQ (reference sequence). The CDR3 sequence is 15 residues long. Trimming cost V 6 bases and J 2 bases, with 16 bases left between them. The chain's CDR3 is CASSPLGVQNTEAFF. The CDR3 region has the DNA TGTGCCAGCAGTCCCCTAGGGGTCCAAAACACTGAAGCTTTCTTT.